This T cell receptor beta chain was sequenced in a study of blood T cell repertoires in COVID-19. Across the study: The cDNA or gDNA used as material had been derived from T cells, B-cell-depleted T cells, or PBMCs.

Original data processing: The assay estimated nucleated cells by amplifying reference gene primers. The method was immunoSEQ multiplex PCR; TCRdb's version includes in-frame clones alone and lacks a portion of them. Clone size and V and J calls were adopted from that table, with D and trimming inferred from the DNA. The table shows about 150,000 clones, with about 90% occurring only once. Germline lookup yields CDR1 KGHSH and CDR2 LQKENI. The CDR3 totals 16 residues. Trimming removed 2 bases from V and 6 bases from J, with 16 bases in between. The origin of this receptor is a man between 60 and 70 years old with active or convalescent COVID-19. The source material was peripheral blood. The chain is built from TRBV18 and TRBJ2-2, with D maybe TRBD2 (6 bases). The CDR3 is CASSPARTKGAGELFF. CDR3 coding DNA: TGTGCCAGCTCACCAGCGAGGACTAAAGGGGCCGGGGAGCTGTTTTTT.